This T cell receptor (beta chain) was documented in a study of PD-L1 blockade in urothelial cancer. The sample's time point: peripheral blood 6 weeks after treatment start. The CDR3 runs to 20 residues. Germline trimming cut 3 bases from V and 0 bases from J; bases unmatched to any gene: 17. Germline CDR1 and CDR2: MDHEN and SYDVKM. Sequenced by immunoSEQ multiplex PCR; TCRdb stores in-frame clones only, minus some. This table has about 50,000 clones, about 82% appearing once. This sample comprised PBMCs, obtained around atezolizumab (anti-PD-L1) treatment. This chain joins TRBV28 and TRBJ2-4; 7 nucleotides agree with TRBD1. The receptor was isolated from a man in his 70s with urothelial cancer. CDR3 in DNA: TGTGCCAGCAGTTTCTTAAGGGGACAGATGCCCTATTTAGCCAAAAACATTCAGTACTTC. This translates into CASSFLRGQMPYLAKNIQYF.